These T cell receptor beta chains were read from a single sample in a study of OX40 agonist ivuxolimab in advanced cancers. Clones were read by immunoSEQ multiplex PCR, and TCRdb kept only the in-frame ones, dropping some. The sample yields 25,000 to 30,000 clones, about 93% seen once. Here the sequenced sample was CD4+ or CD8+ T cells sorted from blood, taken in a trial of the OX40 agonist ivuxolimab. The receptors shown here come from an adult with an advanced solid tumor such as melanoma, head and neck, liver or kidney cancer. CDR3s include the opening cysteine and the closing phenylalanine or tryptophan. A D gene is named only where the DNA matches it firmly. Part of the rows lack a size; the others show once, few, many or a class for expanded clones.

clone_size: NA; v_call: TRBV2; j_call: TRBJ1-2; d_call: TRBD1; cdr3_nt: TGTGCCAGCAGTGAAGAAGGGACAGGGGGCGGTTGGGGCTACACCTTC; cdr3_aa: CASSEEGTGGGWGYTF
clone_size: NA; v_call: TRBV2; j_call: TRBJ2-7; d_call: TRBD2; cdr3_nt: TGTGCCAGCACTCCCGGGGAGGGGATCGAGCAGTACTTC; cdr3_aa: CASTPGEGIEQYF
clone_size: NA; v_call: TRBV7-9; j_call: TRBJ2-7; d_call: NA; cdr3_nt: TGTGCCAGCAGCTTAAAGGGAAACGGGACTCTCCACGAGCAGTACTTC; cdr3_aa: CASSLKGNGTLHEQYF
clone_size: NA; v_call: TRBV19; j_call: TRBJ1-3; d_call: NA; cdr3_nt: TGTGCCAGTAGTAGGGCTTTCTCAGCCTCTGGAAACACCATATATTTT; cdr3_aa: CASSRAFSASGNTIYF
clone_size: NA; v_call: TRBV4-2; j_call: TRBJ2-7; d_call: NA; cdr3_nt: TGTGCCAGCAGCCAAGATTTCATACAGGCACCCTACGAGCAGTACTTC; cdr3_aa: CASSQDFIQAPYEQYF
clone_size: NA; v_call: TRBV18; j_call: TRBJ2-1; d_call: NA; cdr3_nt: TGTGCCAGCTCACTGCTGGACTACAATGAGCAGTTCTTC; cdr3_aa: CASSLLDYNEQFF
clone_size: NA; v_call: TRBV5-1; j_call: TRBJ2-1; d_call: TRBD2; cdr3_nt: TGCGCCAGCAGCCTGAAGGCGGGGGGGCCCTACAATGAGCAGTTCTTC; cdr3_aa: CASSLKAGGPYNEQFF
clone_size: NA; v_call: TRBV6-1; j_call: TRBJ2-4; d_call: NA; cdr3_nt: TGTGCCAGCAGTGAAGGGGCAGCCAAAAACATTCAGTACTTC; cdr3_aa: CASSEGAAKNIQYF
clone_size: NA; v_call: TRBV19; j_call: TRBJ2-3; d_call: TRBD2; cdr3_nt: TGTGCCAGTAGTACACCGGGACTAGGTAGAACAGATACGCAGTATTTT; cdr3_aa: CASSTPGLGRTDTQYF
clone_size: NA; v_call: TRBV27; j_call: TRBJ1-1; d_call: NA; cdr3_nt: TGTGCCAGCAGTTTAGGGGGGCTCCGGACTGAAGCTTTCTTT; cdr3_aa: CASSLGGLRTEAFF
clone_size: few; v_call: TRBV6-5; j_call: TRBJ1-2; d_call: NA; cdr3_nt: TGTGCCAGCAGTTACTCGAGTCAGGGGCATGGCTACACCTTC; cdr3_aa: CASSYSSQGHGYTF
clone_size: NA; v_call: TRBV27; j_call: TRBJ2-3; d_call: TRBD2; cdr3_nt: TGTGCCAGCAGTTCGAGAGGACTAGCGGGACACACAGATACGCAATATTTT; cdr3_aa: CASSSRGLAGHTDTQYF
clone_size: NA; v_call: TRBV27; j_call: TRBJ2-7; d_call: TRBD2; cdr3_nt: TGTGCCAGCAGTTACGGAGCGGGAGATCAATACGAGCAGTACTTC; cdr3_aa: CASSYGAGDQYEQYF
clone_size: NA; v_call: TRBV27; j_call: TRBJ2-1; d_call: NA; cdr3_nt: TGTGCCAGCAGTTTATTTGTAGCCAACTACAATGAGCAGTTCTTC; cdr3_aa: CASSLFVANYNEQFF
clone_size: NA; v_call: TRBV13; j_call: TRBJ2-7; d_call: NA; cdr3_nt: TGTGCCAGCAGCTTCAGGGGTGGGTACGAGCAGTACTTC; cdr3_aa: CASSFRGGYEQYF
clone_size: NA; v_call: TRBV9; j_call: TRBJ2-3; d_call: NA; cdr3_nt: TGTGCCAGCAGCGTAACCTACTATTCAGATACGCAGTATTTT; cdr3_aa: CASSVTYYSDTQYF
clone_size: NA; v_call: TRBV15; j_call: TRBJ2-2; d_call: NA; cdr3_nt: TGTGCCACCATGGGGCTGGGGACCGGGGAGCTGTTTTTT; cdr3_aa: CATMGLGTGELFF
clone_size: NA; v_call: TRBV9; j_call: TRBJ2-5; d_call: NA; cdr3_nt: TGTGCCAGCAGCGTAGTTGCGGGGGCCCCCGGGGCCCAGTACTTC; cdr3_aa: CASSVVAGAPGAQYF
clone_size: NA; v_call: TRBV6-1; j_call: TRBJ1-2; d_call: TRBD1; cdr3_nt: TGTGCCAGCAGTGGGTGGGACAGCTATGGCTACACCTTC; cdr3_aa: CASSGWDSYGYTF
clone_size: NA; v_call: TRBV27; j_call: TRBJ2-2; d_call: NA; cdr3_nt: TGTGCCAGCAGTTTATCGGCCGGGGAGCTGTTTTTT; cdr3_aa: CASSLSAGELFF
clone_size: NA; v_call: TRBV6-1; j_call: TRBJ2-1; d_call: TRBD1; cdr3_nt: TGTGCCAGCAGTGACTTAGGACAGGGTTCCGATGAGCAGTTCTTC; cdr3_aa: CASSDLGQGSDEQFF
clone_size: NA; v_call: TRBV11-2; j_call: TRBJ1-2; d_call: NA; cdr3_nt: NA; cdr3_aa: CASSFGEGYGYTF
clone_size: NA; v_call: TRBV7-9; j_call: TRBJ1-4; d_call: NA; cdr3_nt: TGTGCCAGCAGCTTAGGGACAGCCCTTGGGGAACTGTTTTTT; cdr3_aa: CASSLGTALGELFF
clone_size: NA; v_call: TRBV28; j_call: TRBJ1-2; d_call: NA; cdr3_nt: TGTGCCAGCAGTTTAACCCCCGTGGGGCGGGTCTATGGCTACACCTTC; cdr3_aa: CASSLTPVGRVYGYTF
clone_size: once; v_call: TRBV9; j_call: TRBJ1-5; d_call: NA; cdr3_nt: TGTGCCAGCAGCCTAGGGGATCAGCCCCAGCATTTT; cdr3_aa: CASSLGDQPQHF
clone_size: NA; v_call: TRBV18; j_call: TRBJ2-5; d_call: NA; cdr3_nt: TGTGCCAGCTCACCCCCAACCGTACAAGAGACCCAGTACTTC; cdr3_aa: CASSPPTVQETQYF
clone_size: NA; v_call: TRBV4-2; j_call: TRBJ2-1; d_call: TRBD1; cdr3_nt: TGTGCCAGCAGCCCTATCGACAGGGGGCAATACAATGAGCAGTTCTTC; cdr3_aa: CASSPIDRGQYNEQFF
clone_size: once; v_call: TRBV6-1; j_call: TRBJ2-5; d_call: NA; cdr3_nt: TGTGCCAGCAGCGCAGAGGTAGGAGAGACCCAGTACTTC; cdr3_aa: CASSAEVGETQYF
clone_size: NA; v_call: TRBV7-2; j_call: TRBJ1-1; d_call: NA; cdr3_nt: TGTGCCAGCAGCTCTAAGCAGGGAGGCACTGAAGCTTTCTTT; cdr3_aa: CASSSKQGGTEAFF